Below, 20 T cell receptor beta chains from the same sample are listed, as sequenced in a study of OX40 agonist ivuxolimab in advanced cancers. Assay: immunoSEQ multiplex PCR; the TCRdb copy retains only in-frame clones and omits some. The sample has approximately 82,000 clones, 80% to 90% seen once; the top ten hold 0.45% to 0.7%. The specimen comprised CD4+ or CD8+ T cells sorted from blood, sampled in a trial of the OX40 agonist ivuxolimab. The receptors were gathered from an adult with an advanced solid tumor such as melanoma, head and neck, liver or kidney cancer.

The V gene is TRBV7-2, the J gene TRBJ2-7; D unclear. CDR1 SGHTA and CDR2 FQGNSA come from the germline V gene. CDR3 length: 11 residues. Trimming removed 5 bases from V and 1 base from J, with 3 bases in between. DNA for the CDR3: TGTGCCAGCAGCCCATCCTACGAGCAGTACTTC. This translates into CASSPSYEQYF.

J is TRBJ1-2 and V is TRBV5-1; tentative D call: TRBD1 (6 bases). V dropped 0 bases and J dropped 5 bases, with 23 bases sitting between them. Germline V CDR1 and CDR2: SGHRS, YFSETQ. This CDR3 has 18 amino acids. The chain's CDR3 is CASSLEGETGKHAYGYTF. The CDR3 DNA reads TGCGCCAGCAGCTTGGAGGGAGAAACAGGGAAGCATGCATATGGCTACACCTTC.

This clone is a singleton in its sample. The J gene is TRBJ1-5, the V gene TRBV5-8; 7 bases align to TRBD1. CDR3 length: 17 amino acids. Germline V lookup: CDR1 SGHTS, CDR2 YDEGEE. V lost 5 bases and J lost 4; bases outside the gene matches: 15. CDR3 residues: CASRLYGTGEGNQPQHF. The CDR3, as DNA: TGTGCCAGCAGGCTCTACGGCACAGGGGAGGGAAATCAGCCCCAGCATTTT. Together with reference TRBV5-8 and TRBJ1-5, the CDR3 gives the full variable domain: EAGVTQSPTHLIKTRGQQATLRCSPISGHTSVYWYQQALGLGLQFLLWYDEGEERNRGNFPPRFSGRQFPNYSSELNVNALELEDSALYLCASRLYGTGEGNQPQHFGDGTRLSIL.

The genes are TRBV5-4 and TRBJ2-3; D not certain. Trimming stripped 0 bases from V and 0 bases from J, with 5 bases between. The germline V gene encodes CDR1 SGHNT and CDR2 YYREEE (reference sequence). The CDR3 totals 14 residues. In nucleotides, the CDR3 is TGTGCCAGCAGCTTGGGGCGGAGCACAGATACGCAGTATTTT. It encodes CASSLGRSTDTQYF.

V and J are TRBV7-2 and TRBJ2-5; D is tentatively TRBD1 or TRBD2 (6 bases each). The V and J ends lost 0 bases and 2 bases respectively, with 10 bases between them. CDR1 is SGHTA and CDR2 is FQGNSA in the germline V gene. This CDR3 region has 15 residues. Written as DNA, the CDR3 is TGTGCCAGCAGCTTAGCTTTAGGGGGGCAAGAGACCCAGTACTTC. Translating it yields CASSLALGGQETQYF. Full variable domain (rest looked up from reference TRBV7-2 and TRBJ2-5): GAGVSQSPSNKVTEKGKDVELRCDPISGHTALYWYRQSLGQGLEFLIYFQGNSAPDKSGLPSDRFSAERTGGSVSTLTIQRTQQEDSAVYLCASSLALGGQETQYFGPGTRLLVL.

The gene calls are TRBV29-1 and TRBJ2-3, with a tentative D call TRBD2 (5 bases). V dropped 5 bases and J dropped 8 bases, with 11 bases sitting between them. The CDR3 consists of 11 residues. Germline V gene data show CDR1 as SQVTM and CDR2 as ANQGSEA. The CDR3 DNA follows: TGCAGCGTTAAGGGCAGCGGTACGCAGTATTTT. This gives the protein CSVKGSGTQYF.

This chain uses TRBV7-7 with TRBJ2-6, with D perhaps TRBD2 (6 bases). CDR3 size: 15 residues. Germline-derived CDR1 and CDR2 are SSHAT and FNYEAQ (reference sequence). Trimming removed 6 bases from V and 4 bases from J, with 13 bases in between. The CDR3 DNA reads TGTGCCAGCAGTCTGGGGGGATTGGGGGCCAACGTCCTGACTTTC. This translates into CASSLGGLGANVLTF.

V and J are TRBV6-1 and TRBJ2-7; D may be TRBD1 (5 bases). The V end was cut by 5 bases, the J end by 1 base, with 12 bases between. This CDR3 has 14 residues. The V gene's germline CDR1 is MNHNS and CDR2 SASEGT. The CDR3 sequence: CASSPSGISYEQYF. In nucleotides, the CDR3 is TGTGCCAGCAGTCCCTCAGGGATTTCCTACGAGCAGTACTTC.

The rearrangement links TRBV5-4 to TRBJ1-2, with a weak D call TRBD1 (6 bases). This CDR3 is built from 15 residues. Trimming left V 4 bases short and J 2 bases short, with 15 bases between. Germline V gene sequence: CDR1 SGHNT, CDR2 YYREEE (reference sequence). This chain's CDR3 is CASSLALTGNYGYTF. CDR3 sequence (DNA): TGTGCCAGCAGCCTGGCCCTTACAGGGAACTATGGCTACACCTTC. Full variable domain (rest looked up from reference TRBV5-4 and TRBJ1-2): ETGVTQSPTHLIKTRGQQVTLRCSSQSGHNTVSWYQQALGQGPQFIFQYYREEENGRGNFPPRFSGLQFPNYSSELNVNALELDDSALYLCASSLALTGNYGYTFGSGTRLTVV.

The V and J genes are TRBV20-1 and TRBJ2-1, with D possibly TRBD1 on 6 matching bases. CDR1 and CDR2 (germline): DFQATT, SNEGSKA (reference sequence). Trimming shortened V by 4 bases and J by 6 bases, and 7 bases separated the two germline ends. This CDR3 contains 11 residues. Here the CDR3 reads CSAIRGNEQFF. The CDR3 DNA reads as TGCAGTGCTATCAGGGGCAATGAGCAGTTCTTC.

The CDR3 reads CASSPGYGGASTDTQYF. The CDR3 bases are TGCGCCAGCAGCCCGGGTTATGGCGGGGCTAGCACAGATACGCAGTATTTT. The chain links TRBV5-1 to TRBJ2-3, with a tentative D call TRBD2 (6 bases). Germline V gene lookup returns CDR1 SGHRS and CDR2 YFSETQ. The V end lost 4 bases, the J end lost 0 bases, and 18 bases lay between the germline ends. CDR3 length: 17 residues. The complete variable domain, with remaining parts taken from reference TRBV5-1 and TRBJ2-3, reads KAGVTQTPRYLIKTRGQQVTLSCSPISGHRSVSWYQQTPGQGLQFLFEYFSETQRNKGNFPGRFSGRQFSNSRSEMNVSTLELGDSALYLCASSPGYGGASTDTQYFGPGTRLTVL.

V gene TRBV9 combines with J gene TRBJ2-5, with TRBD2 matching 8 bases. Germline CDR1 is SGDLS and CDR2 is YYNGEE. The length of the CDR3 is 15 residues. V trimming: 0 bases; J trimming: 4 bases; junction bases outside the gene matches: 5. The CDR3 coding sequence is TGTGCCAGCAGCGTAGCGGGGGGGCCCGGAGAGACCCAGTACTTC. It codes for CASSVAGGPGETQYF.

In nucleotides, the CDR3 is TGTGCCAGTAGTTTGCACATGGGCACTGAAGCTTTCTTT. It yields the protein CASSLHMGTEAFF. The chain carries TRBV19 and TRBJ1-1; D remains unclear. This CDR3 comprises 13 residues. Per germline, CDR1 LNHDA and CDR2 SQIVND (reference sequence). V was cut by 5 bases and J by 4 bases, with 11 bases left in between.

The chain uses TRBV6-6 and TRBJ1-3; 7 bases match TRBD1. Germline lookup yields CDR1 MNHNY and CDR2 SVGAGI (reference sequence). The junction had 5 bases not matched to a gene; V was cut back by 6 bases and J by 0 bases. The CDR3 contains 15 residues. CDR3 loop: CASSVRGSSGNTIYF. CDR3 nucleotides: TGTGCCAGCAGCGTCAGGGGGTCCTCTGGAAACACCATATATTTT.

The chain combines TRBV27 with TRBJ2-7; no definite D call. CDR3 length: 13 amino acids. Deletions cut 3 bases from V and 2 bases from J, with 8 bases between. Germline assignment: CDR1 MNHEY and CDR2 SMNVEV (reference sequence). The CDR3 protein is CASSFAGTYEQYF. The CDR3 DNA follows: TGTGCCAGCAGTTTTGCAGGTACCTACGAGCAGTACTTC.

This clone has just one count. The chain uses TRBV7-2 and TRBJ1-2; TRBD1 matches at 12 bases. The CDR3 is 14 amino acids. V gave up 6 bases and J gave up 6 bases; unmatched junction bases: 5. Germline-derived CDR1 and CDR2 are SGHTA and FQGNSA. CDR3 residues: CASRPGTGGDGYTF. The CDR3 DNA is TGTGCCAGCAGGCCCGGGACAGGGGGCGATGGCTACACCTTC.

This rearrangement joins TRBV29-1 to TRBJ1-1, with D possibly TRBD1 on 5 matching bases. The CDR3 totals 14 residues. V lost 6 bases, J lost 1 base, and 15 bases lay in between. The germline V gene encodes CDR1 SQVTM and CDR2 ANQGSEA. CDR3 bases: TGCAGCGTCGGGCAGGGACGGGGGAACACTGAAGCTTTCTTT. Encoded protein: CSVGQGRGNTEAFF.

This clone was observed a handful of times. This rearrangement joins TRBV19 to TRBJ1-5; D unclear. Germline V gene lookup returns CDR1 LNHDA and CDR2 SQIVND (reference sequence). This CDR3 region has 13 residues. V lost 7 bases, J lost 3 bases, and 10 bases lay in between. CDR3 bases: TGTGCCAGTAATGGGGATTACAATCAGCCCCAGCATTTT. Translation gives CASNGDYNQPQHF.

The rearrangement uses TRBV4-2 and TRBJ1-5, with 7 positions matching TRBD1. V lost 2 bases and J lost 5; bases outside the gene matches: 6. The CDR3 totals 15 residues. CDR1 LGHNA and CDR2 YNFKEQ come from the germline V gene. In DNA form, the CDR3 reads TGTGCCAGCAGCCAACCGGGACAGAGACATCAGCCCCAGCATTTT. Encoded protein: CASSQPGQRHQPQHF.

The V call is TRBV28, the J call TRBJ1-4; D not resolved. The V gene's germline CDR1 is MDHEN and CDR2 SYDVKM. The germline V and J ends were trimmed by 4 bases and 5 bases, with 11 bases remaining between them. The length of the CDR3 is 14 residues. The CDR3 loop reads CASSYRRGNEKLFF. CDR3 DNA sequence: TGTGCCAGCAGTTATCGCCGGGGAAATGAAAAACTGTTTTTT.